This T cell receptor (beta chain) comes out of a study of tumor and adjacent non-tumor tissue in lung cancer. Findings and limits, study-wide: Higher tumor TCR diversity was associated with shorter survival.

The V end was cut by 6 bases, the J end by 5 bases, with 14 bases between. The CDR3 is 13 residues long. CDR1 is DFQATT and CDR2 is SNEGSKA in the germline V gene (reference sequence). The template was RNA from unsorted bulk tissue. TCRbeta libraries were built with three rounds of nested PCR, modified from ARM-PCR. TCRdb reprocessed the multiplex PCR reads with MiXCR, giving one entry per CDR3 protein. The data show under 150,000 distinct CDR3 sequences, roughly 66% seen once. This clonotype was detected ten times or more. The antigen is undetermined. The sequencing input was lung tumor tissue. This chain joins TRBV20-1 and TRBJ2-1, with unresolved D. This sequence was found in a man between 60 and 75 years old with small cell lung cancer. CDR3 DNA: TGCAGTGCGTACGGTACCTCGCACAATGAGCAGTTCTTC. Translating it yields CSAYGTSHNEQFF.